Below, one T cell receptor beta chain is given with its context. This specimen belongs to a study of control samples from healthy donors and cancer patients. V gave up 0 bases and J gave up 0 bases, with 6 bases separating them. The CDR3 has 16 residues. The germline gives CDR1 LGHDT, CDR2 YNNKEL (reference sequence). Profiled with immunoSEQ multiplex PCR; TCRdb holds only in-frame clones, not every one. The data contain about 160,000 clones, roughly 95% of them singletons. V is TRBV3-1 (or the pseudogene TRBV3-2) and J is TRBJ1-6; D not certain. Input material: blood. The TCR sequence derives from a woman in her twenties or thirties in good health. The DNA of the CDR3 is TGTGCCAGCAGCCAAGAACGGATCTCCTATAATTCACCCCTCCACTTT. Amino acids: CASSQERISYNSPLHF.